These 31 T cell receptor beta chains were all obtained from the same sample, sequenced in a study of cytomegalovirus exposure and HLA in healthy donors. With 60 Vbeta and 13 Jbeta primers, the PCR was carried out. The table came from immunoSEQ multiplex PCR; TCRdb's copy has only in-frame clones and leaves some out. The sample shows under 200,000 clones, over 75% of them seen only once. Sample: PBMCs. The receptor source for this set is a woman younger than 45 in good health and CMV-seronegative.

This clone was counted only a few times. The chain carries TRBV4-1 and TRBJ1-3; TRBD1 might be the D (6 bases). Germline-derived CDR1 and CDR2 are MGHRA and YSYEKL. Between the trimmed V and J ends, which lost 1 base and 4 bases, there was a span of 14 bases. The CDR3 contains 16 residues. This chain's CDR3 is CASSQGGQSKGNTIYF. The CDR3 DNA follows: TGCGCCAGCAGCCAAGGAGGACAGTCTAAAGGAAACACCATATATTTT.

The chain employs TRBV9 and TRBJ1-1; the match to TRBD1 covers 7 bases. V gave up 3 bases and J gave up 6 bases; unmatched junction bases: 11. CDR1 is SGDLS and CDR2 is YYNGEE in the germline V gene. The CDR3 covers 15 residues. This CDR3 is CASSAKGQFDSEAFF. The CDR3 DNA follows: TGTGCCAGCAGCGCGAAGGGACAGTTTGATTCTGAAGCTTTCTTT.

This chain uses TRBV6-5 with TRBJ1-5, with D possibly being TRBD1 (5 bases). The CDR3 sequence is 13 residues long. The germline gives CDR1 MNHEY, CDR2 SVGAGI. Trimming shortened V by 7 bases and J by 4 bases, and 11 bases separated the two germline ends. CDR3 protein: CASKRQQNQPQHF. CDR3 sequence (DNA): TGTGCCAGCAAGAGACAGCAGAATCAGCCCCAGCATTTT.

The rearrangement uses TRBV5-1 and TRBJ2-3; 9 nucleotides agree with TRBD2. CDR1 is SGHRS, CDR2 YFSETQ, per germline. The V segment lost 4 bases and the J segment 4 bases; nucleotides outside the gene matches: 7. The CDR3 totals 15 residues. DNA for the CDR3: TGCGCCAGCAGCGAGGGGACTAGCTCATCAGATACGCAGTATTTT. Its translation is CASSEGTSSSDTQYF.

The gene calls are TRBV19 and TRBJ1-1; D remains unclear. Between the trimmed V and J ends, which lost 0 bases and 2 bases, there was a span of 13 bases. CDR3 length: 16 amino acids. The germline V gene encodes CDR1 LNHDA and CDR2 SQIVND (reference sequence). The CDR3 sequence: CASSIDLETSNTEAFF. DNA of the CDR3: TGTGCCAGTAGTATAGATCTTGAGACATCAAACACTGAAGCTTTCTTT. Full variable domain (outside the CDR3, taken from reference TRBV19 and TRBJ1-1): DGGITQSPKYLFRKEGQNVTLSCEQNLNHDAMYWYRQDPGQGLRLIYYSQIVNDFQKGDIAEGYSVSREKKESFPLTVTSAQKNPTAFYLCASSIDLETSNTEAFFGQGTRLTVV.

Concerning this clone: An end of the junction differs from the germline gene, which may be a read error. The rearrangement joins TRBV5-1 to TRBJ1-6; 8 positions match TRBD1. CDR3 length: 17 amino acids. Germline lookup yields CDR1 SGHRS and CDR2 YFSETQ. CDR3 nucleotide sequence: TGCGCCAGCAGTTTGGGGGGACAGGTCTCCTATAATTCACCCCTCCACTTT. Encoded protein: CASSLGGQVSYNSPLHF.

The chain joins TRBV6-5 to TRBJ1-3; no firm D call. The V and J ends lost 6 bases and 1 base respectively, with 10 bases between them. The germline V gene has CDR1 MNHEY and CDR2 SVGAGI. This CDR3 spans 14 amino acids. The DNA for the CDR3 is TGTGCCAGCAGCCCTCCGGGATCTGGAAACACCATATATTTT. It is translated as CASSPPGSGNTIYF.

This CDR3 reads CASSPSYLRGLNTEAFF. In DNA, the CDR3 is TGTGCCAGCTCACCATCCTATTTGAGGGGGTTAAACACTGAAGCTTTCTTT. The rearrangement joins TRBV18 to TRBJ1-1; a possible D gene is TRBD1 (6 bases). The ends were cut back, 2 bases at V and 2 bases at J, with 18 bases in the middle. This CDR3 region has 17 residues. CDR1 KGHSH and CDR2 LQKENI come from the germline V gene.

Written as DNA, the CDR3 is TGCAGCGCTGGAACAGGACCCTCTGGAAACACCATATATTTT. The encoded protein is CSAGTGPSGNTIYF. J is TRBJ1-3 and V is TRBV29-1; the D gene is possibly TRBD1 (5 bases). The germline gives CDR1 SQVTM, CDR2 ANQGSEA. This CDR3 spans 14 amino acids. The V gene lost 7 bases and the J gene lost 0 bases, with 13 bases spanning the gap.

The rearrangement links TRBV19 to TRBJ2-1; TRBD1 aligns across 10 bases. This CDR3 comprises 14 residues. The germline V gene encodes CDR1 LNHDA and CDR2 SQIVND (reference sequence). Losses at the gene ends were 5 bases for V and 7 bases for J; bases not matched to a gene: 5. CDR3: CASSPRTGGNEQFF. The DNA for the CDR3 is TGTGCCAGTAGTCCGAGGACAGGGGGGAATGAGCAGTTCTTC.

The rearrangement uses TRBV4-2 and TRBJ2-3; TRBD2 aligns across 12 bases. The junction had 8 bases not matched to a gene; V was cut back by 3 bases and J by 7 bases. Germline-derived CDR1 and CDR2 are LGHNA and YNFKEQ. The CDR3 sequence is 16 residues long. CDR3 bases: TGTGCCAGCAGCCAGGAACTAGCGGGGGGAATCAATACGCAGTATTTT. The encoded protein is CASSQELAGGINTQYF.

This clone was detected a few times. The chain carries TRBV28 and TRBJ1-5, with a possible D match to TRBD1 (6 bases). The ends were cut back, 6 bases at V and 1 base at J, with 13 bases in the middle. The CDR3 is 15 residues long. Germline CDR1 MDHEN, CDR2 SYDVKM. The CDR3 DNA follows: TGTGCCAGCAGGATAGACAGGAGGAGCAATCAGCCCCAGCATTTT. This translates into CASRIDRRSNQPQHF.

J is TRBJ1-6 and V is TRBV5-4; no reliable D call. Germline CDR1 and CDR2: SGHNT and YYREEE (reference sequence). The ends were cut back, 0 bases at V and 6 bases at J, with 4 bases in the middle. The CDR3 contains 13 residues. Written as DNA, the CDR3 is TGTGCCAGCAGCTTGGTCCGTAATTCACCCCTCCACTTT. This sequence encodes CASSLVRNSPLHF.

The chain combines TRBV29-1 with TRBJ2-1; D uncertain. Per germline, CDR1 SQVTM and CDR2 ANQGSEA. The V gene lost 3 bases and the J gene lost 12 bases, with 9 bases spanning the gap. CDR3 length: 10 residues. As DNA, the CDR3 is TGCAGCGTTGATGCTTCGGGGCAGTTCTTC. It encodes CSVDASGQFF.

The chain uses TRBV27 and TRBJ1-1; D gene ambiguous. Trimming removed 1 base at V and 1 base at J, with 4 bases between. This CDR3 has 13 residues. In germline, CDR1 is MNHEY, CDR2 SMNVEV (reference sequence). The CDR3 sequence: CASSLFGNTEAFF. DNA for the CDR3: TGTGCCAGCAGTTTATTCGGGAACACTGAAGCTTTCTTT.

This clone was seen a single time. The V gene is TRBV9, the J gene TRBJ1-3; TRBD1 aligns across 7 bases. The CDR3 spans 13 residues. CDR1 and CDR2 (germline): SGDLS, YYNGEE. V was clipped by 5 bases and J by 4 bases; unmatched bases: 3. Here the CDR3 DNA reads TGTGCCAGCAGTGAACAGGGGGGAAACACCATATATTTT. This translates into CASSEQGGNTIYF. Combining the CDR3 with reference TRBV9 and TRBJ1-3 gives the whole variable domain DSGVTQTPKHLITATGQRVTLRCSPRSGDLSVYWYQQSLDQGLQFLIQYYNGEERAKGNILERFSAQQFPDLHSELNLSSLELGDSALYFCASSEQGGNTIYFGEGSWLTVV.

DNA for the CDR3: TGTGCCAGCAGCGATGCTTCCGGGACAGGGGGCTTCTACGAGCAGTACTTC. This translates into CASSDASGTGGFYEQYF. The chain employs TRBV2 and TRBJ2-7, with 12 bases lining up with TRBD1. CDR3 length equals 17 residues. Germline V gives CDR1 SNHLY, CDR2 FYNNEI. Trimming removed 6 bases from V and 3 bases from J; junction bases left unmatched: 12.

Here the CDR3 DNA reads TGTGCCAGCAGCGGGTGGCGGGGGGGCGGAGATACGCAGTATTTT. It is translated as CASSGWRGGGDTQYF. This chain links TRBV27 with TRBJ2-3; TRBD2 agrees at 9 bases. The junction had 9 bases not matched to a gene; V was cut back by 6 bases and J by 5 bases. Per the germline V gene, CDR1 is MNHEY and CDR2 is SMNVEV (reference sequence). The CDR3 sequence is 15 residues long.

With respect to this clone: The germline gene is not matched at one end of the junction; a read error may be the cause. This chain links TRBV18 with TRBJ2-1, with 10 positions matching TRBD2. There are 17 residues in the CDR3. Germline V lookup: CDR1 KGHSH, CDR2 LQKENI. CDR3 DNA: TGTGCCAGCTCCCCACGACTAGCGGGTGATTCCTACAATGAGCAGTTCTTC. It is translated as CASSPRLAGDSYNEQFF.

The chain has TRBV5-1 and TRBJ2-7; TRBD1 might be the D (6 bases). CDR3 length equals 14 residues. CDR1 and CDR2 from the germline V gene are SGHRS and YFSETQ. The V end lost 0 bases, the J end lost 5 bases, and 12 bases lay between the germline ends. For the CDR3, the DNA is TGCGCCAGCAGCTTGGGGGGGCGTGATAACGAGCAGTACTTC. Its translation is CASSLGGRDNEQYF.

The chain links TRBV28 to TRBJ2-7; D remains ambiguous. This CDR3 comprises 12 residues. Germline lookup yields CDR1 MDHEN and CDR2 SYDVKM. Trimming took 3 bases from V and 7 from J, leaving 10 bases between them. CDR3 region: CASSFFSVEQYF. CDR3 nucleotides: TGTGCCAGCAGTTTCTTCTCGGTGGAGCAGTACTTC.

The chain recombines TRBV2 with TRBJ2-3; 9 nucleotides match TRBD1. The CDR3 has 16 residues. The V gene end was trimmed by 7 bases and the J gene end by 2 bases; junction bases not matched to a gene: 10. Per germline, CDR1 SNHLY and CDR2 FYNNEI. The CDR3 spells CASTPRGTGTTDTQYF. The CDR3 DNA is TGTGCCAGCACTCCTAGAGGGACAGGGACCACAGATACGCAGTATTTT. Filled out from reference TRBV2 and TRBJ2-3, the complete variable domain reads EPEVTQTPSHQVTQMGQEVILRCVPISNHLYFYWYRQILGQKVEFLVSFYNNEISEKSEIFDDQFSVERPDGSNFTLKIRSTKLEDSAMYFCASTPRGTGTTDTQYFGPGTRLTVL.

In its sample, this clone is medium-sized. The genes are TRBV4-1 and TRBJ1-1, with a tentative D call TRBD1 (5 bases). The germline V gene has CDR1 MGHRA and CDR2 YSYEKL. The ends were cut back, 0 bases at V and 2 bases at J, with 10 bases in the middle. CDR3 length: 15 residues. DNA of the CDR3: TGCGCCAGCAGCCAAGAAAGGGGCTCAAACACTGAAGCTTTCTTT. This encodes CASSQERGSNTEAFF.

The chain is built from TRBV5-1 and TRBJ2-3, with 8 bases identical to TRBD1. The CDR3 is 14 amino acids. The junction had 4 bases not matched to a gene; V was cut back by 7 bases and J by 0 bases. Germline V gene lookup returns CDR1 SGHRS and CDR2 YFSETQ. The CDR3 here is CASSRTGSTDTQYF. The CDR3 DNA follows: TGCGCCAGCTCTCGGACAGGGAGCACAGATACGCAGTATTTT.

The V call is TRBV2, the J call TRBJ2-7, with no clear D. CDR1 and CDR2 from the germline V gene are SNHLY and FYNNEI. Trimming shortened V by 4 bases and J by 1 base, and 5 bases separated the two germline ends. The CDR3 extends over 12 amino acids. The CDR3 coding sequence is TGTGCCAGCAGTGCCCAGTCCTACGAGCAGTACTTC. It specifies CASSAQSYEQYF.

This chain uses TRBV2 with TRBJ1-2; 7 bases are shared with TRBD1. From germline, CDR1 is SNHLY and CDR2 FYNNEI. The CDR3 covers 14 residues. Trimming removed 9 bases from V and 6 bases from J; junction bases left unmatched: 13. The CDR3 coding sequence is TGTGCCAGATCACGACAGGGAGACTTTCATGGCTACACCTTC. This encodes CARSRQGDFHGYTF. Full variable domain (missing parts from reference TRBV2 and TRBJ1-2): EPEVTQTPSHQVTQMGQEVILRCVPISNHLYFYWYRQILGQKVEFLVSFYNNEISEKSEIFDDQFSVERPDGSNFTLKIRSTKLEDSAMYFCARSRQGDFHGYTFGSGTRLTVV.

The DNA of the CDR3 is TGCGCCAGCAGCGTTCAGGCAGATACGCAGTATTTT. Translation: CASSVQADTQYF. V and J are TRBV5-1 and TRBJ2-3; D gene ambiguous. The V and J ends lost 4 bases and 4 bases respectively, with 7 bases between them. The germline gives CDR1 SGHRS, CDR2 YFSETQ. The CDR3 sequence is 12 residues long.

The chain joins TRBV7-2 to TRBJ1-1; D is ambiguous. V gave up 5 bases and J gave up 4 bases, with 14 bases separating them. Germline loops: CDR1 SGHTA, CDR2 FQGNSA. CDR3 length equals 14 residues. The CDR3 loop reads CASSARAGGTEAFF. In nucleotides, the CDR3 is TGTGCCAGCAGCGCAAGAGCAGGAGGCACTGAAGCTTTCTTT.

V usage is TRBV5-6 and J usage is TRBJ2-2, with D maybe TRBD1 (5 bases). Trimming pared 1 base from V and 6 bases from J, leaving 7 bases between. The CDR3 runs to 13 residues. The germline V gene has CDR1 SGHDT and CDR2 YYEEEE. The CDR3 bases are TGTGCCAGCAGCTTGTCAGGGTCCGGGGAGCTGTTTTTT. This translates into CASSLSGSGELFF.

J is TRBJ2-7 and V is TRBV28; D may be TRBD1 (5 bases). This CDR3 region has 12 residues. V lost 7 bases to trimming and J lost 0 bases, with 7 bases between them. The germline V gene encodes CDR1 MDHEN and CDR2 SYDVKM. The DNA for the CDR3 is TGTGCCAGCACCGACAGCTCCTACGAGCAGTACTTC. It yields the protein CASTDSSYEQYF.

J is TRBJ1-5 and V is TRBV7-9, with D uncertain. The germline gives CDR1 SEHNR, CDR2 FQNEAQ (reference sequence). V was cut by 1 base and J by 4 bases, with 8 bases left in between. The CDR3 extends over 14 amino acids. In nucleotides, the CDR3 is TGTGCCAGCAGCTTAGAGGGCGGGAATCAGCCCCAGCATTTT. Its protein is CASSLEGGNQPQHF.